What follows describes a single TCR beta chain. This sample was included in a study of shared clonotypes between healthy human individuals. Overall study context: Three plates were used per donor for CD4 naive, three for CD4 memory, two for CD8 naive and one for CD8 memory.

Recent acute infections and vaccinations were absent in the healthy HIV-negative adult donors. Each sample came from a Caucasian adult donor living in Nashville, Tennessee. Assay used: immunoSEQ multiplex PCR; TCRdb lists only in-frame clones, some missing. The sample has about 2.3 million clones; around 90% are singletons. The CDR3 extends over 15 amino acids. V shed 0 bases and J shed 8 bases, with 17 bases lying between them. Per the germline V gene, CDR1 is SQVTM and CDR2 is ANQGSEA. This receptor was identified in a man in his late teens or twenties in good health. Some clones in this sample may be carry-over from other donors' samples. This chain uses TRBV29-1 with TRBJ2-4, with D tentatively TRBD2 (5 bases). Sample: naive CD4+ T cells from PBMCs. Subset specified: CD45RA+ positively selected. CDR3 residues: CSVEETFLGRDIQYF. The CDR3 nucleotides read TGCAGCGTTGAAGAAACGTTTTTAGGGCGGGACATTCAGTACTTC. Full variable domain (missing parts from reference TRBV29-1 and TRBJ2-4): SAVISQKPSRDICQRGTSLTIQCQVDSQVTMMFWYRQQPGQSLTLIATANQGSEATYESGFVIDKFPISRPNLTFSTLTVSNMSPEDSSIYLCSVEETFLGRDIQYFGAGTRLSVL.